The T cell receptor (beta chain) under discussion was sequenced for a study of T cells expressing NK-cell markers. For the study at large: Beta-chain profiling covered CD3+CD56+NKG2C+, CD3+CD56+NKG2C- and CD3+CD56-NKG2C+ sorted subsets.

TCRdb reprocessed the 5' RACE reads, keeping one entry per CDR3 protein, no DNA. The sample has about 460,000 distinct CDR3 sequences. Comment on this clonotype: Antigen: not known.

There are 11 residues in the CDR3. Germline CDR1 SQVTM, CDR2 ANQGSEA. Study results and limitations: Also leading the CD3+CD56-NKG2C+ fraction in a handful of donors were these clonotypes.

Sequenced: blood T cells: a sorted CD56 or NKG2C T cell subset, CD4+ or CD8+ T cells, or bulk PBMC T cells (not recorded which). The chain links TRBV29-1 to TRBJ2-1. This TCR came from a woman aged 45-65 years in good health. The CDR3 region is CSAHGGNEQFF.